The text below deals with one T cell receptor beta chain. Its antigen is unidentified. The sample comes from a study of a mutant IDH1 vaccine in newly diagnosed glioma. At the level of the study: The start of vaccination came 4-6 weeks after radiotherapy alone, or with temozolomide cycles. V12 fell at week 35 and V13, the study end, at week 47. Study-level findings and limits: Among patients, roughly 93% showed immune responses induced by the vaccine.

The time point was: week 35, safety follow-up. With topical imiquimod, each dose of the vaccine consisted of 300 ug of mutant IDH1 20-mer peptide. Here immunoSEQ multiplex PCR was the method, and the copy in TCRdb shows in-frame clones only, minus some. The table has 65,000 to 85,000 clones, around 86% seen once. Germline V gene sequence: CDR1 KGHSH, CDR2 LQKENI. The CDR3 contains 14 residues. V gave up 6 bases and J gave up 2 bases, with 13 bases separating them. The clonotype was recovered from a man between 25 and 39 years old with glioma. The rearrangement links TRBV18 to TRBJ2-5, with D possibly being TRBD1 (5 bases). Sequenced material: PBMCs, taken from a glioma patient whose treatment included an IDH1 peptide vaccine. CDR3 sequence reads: CASSPDRNQETQYF. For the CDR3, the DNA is TGTGCCAGCTCCCCCGACAGAAATCAAGAGACCCAGTACTTC. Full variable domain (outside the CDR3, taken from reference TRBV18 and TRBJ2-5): NAGVMQNPRHLVRRRGQEARLRCSPMKGHSHVYWYRQLPEEGLKFMVYLQKENIIDESGMPKERFSAEFPKEGPSILRIQQVVRGDSAAYFCASSPDRNQETQYFGPGTRLLVL.